This T cell receptor (beta chain) stems from a study of graft-versus-host responses after intestinal transplantation. Notes on the study in general: When patients had graft-donor T cell macrochimerism, their allografts held high graft-versus-host to host-versus-graft clonal ratios.

With respect to this clone: Its cognate antigen is unknown.

Data came from immunoSEQ multiplex PCR; TCRdb stores just in-frame clones and leaves some out. This repertoire shows 98,000 or so clones, 86% found once; its top ten account for 1.4% to 1.5%. V dropped 0 bases and J dropped 3 bases, with 10 bases sitting between them. CDR3 size: 14 residues. Germline V gene sequence: CDR1 SGHDT, CDR2 YYEEEE. Specimen: PBMCs, collected 255 days after intestinal transplant. The chain joins TRBV5-6 to TRBJ2-7; D perhaps matches TRBD1 (6 bases). The TCR originated in a human patient who received an intestinal transplant, so some T cells may come from the graft donor. The DNA for the CDR3 is TGTGCCAGCAGCTTGGGGGGGCTCGTCTACGAGCAGTACTTC. Amino acids: CASSLGGLVYEQYF.